The 7 T cell receptor beta chains below all came from one sample that was sequenced in a study of cytomegalovirus exposure and HLA in healthy donors. PCR primers comprised 60 Vbeta and 13 Jbeta primers. Assay used: immunoSEQ multiplex PCR; TCRdb lists only in-frame clones, some missing. The sample includes 160,000 or so clones, more than 60% of them seen just once. Sequenced sample: PBMCs. These receptors all stem from a woman younger than 45 in good health and CMV-seronegative.

Regarding this clone: The junction does not match germline at one end; this may be a read error. The chain is built from TRBV7-2 and TRBJ1-2; 10 positions match TRBD1. This CDR3 contains 16 residues. Germline V gene sequence: CDR1 SGHTA, CDR2 FQGNSA. This CDR3 is CASSPGTGAPPYGYTF. CDR3 in DNA: TGTGCCAGCAGCCCCGGGACAGGGGCCCCCCCCTATGGGTACACCTTC.

This clone appeared a single time. The genes are TRBV5-1 and TRBJ2-6, with unresolved D. The V and J ends lost 7 bases and 0 bases respectively, with 5 bases between them. Germline V gives CDR1 SGHRS, CDR2 YFSETQ. This CDR3 region has 13 residues. CDR3 sequence reads: CASRSSGANVLTF. The CDR3 DNA follows: TGCGCCAGCCGGAGCTCTGGGGCCAACGTCCTGACTTTC.

The chain uses TRBV7-9 and TRBJ1-2; 8 nucleotides line up with TRBD1. V lost 5 bases and J lost 7; bases outside the gene matches: 6. Germline V CDR1 and CDR2: SEHNR, FQNEAQ (reference sequence). CDR3 size: 13 residues. Here the CDR3 reads CASSPGQGIGYTF. The CDR3 region has the DNA TGTGCCAGCAGCCCTGGACAGGGTATTGGCTACACCTTC. Complete variable domain (other parts from reference TRBV7-9 and TRBJ1-2): DTGVSQNPRHKITKRGQNVTFRCDPISEHNRLYWYRQTLGQGPEFLTYFQNEAQLEKSRLLSDRFSAERPKGSFSTLEIQRTEQGDSAMYLCASSPGQGIGYTFGSGTRLTVV.

The rearrangement links TRBV18 to TRBJ2-5; no definite D call. The CDR3 runs to 14 residues. Trimming stripped 0 bases from V and 2 bases from J, with 7 bases between. CDR1 is KGHSH, CDR2 LQKENI, per germline. CDR3 sequence reads: CASSPPHGQETQYF. CDR3 DNA sequence: TGTGCCAGCTCACCACCGCACGGTCAAGAGACCCAGTACTTC.

This chain joins TRBV11-2 and TRBJ1-1; weak D call: TRBD1 (5 bases). V lost 4 bases and J 5 bases, leaving 11 bases between the germline ends. Germline V lookup: CDR1 SGHAT, CDR2 FQNNGV. The CDR3 runs 13 residues. CDR3 in DNA: TGTGCCAGCAGCTATGGGCAGGGAACTGAAGCTTTCTTT. Protein product: CASSYGQGTEAFF. The variable domain in full, completed from reference TRBV11-2 and TRBJ1-1, reads EAGVAQSPRYKIIEKRQSVAFWCNPISGHATLYWYQQILGQGPKLLIQFQNNGVVDDSQLPKDRFSAERLKGVDSTLKIQPAKLEDSAVYLCASSYGQGTEAFFGQGTRLTVV.

J is TRBJ1-2 and V is TRBV7-9; unclear D gene. V was shortened by 3 bases and J by 11 bases, with 16 bases between the two germline ends. CDR1 is SEHNR and CDR2 is FQNEAQ in the germline V gene (reference sequence). The CDR3 has 13 residues. The DNA of the CDR3 is TGTGCCAGCAGCTTCGATCACGGAGGAGAGTACACCTTC. Residues: CASSFDHGGEYTF.

The V call is TRBV28, the J call TRBJ1-1; no firm D call. This CDR3 contains 14 residues. CDR1 and CDR2 from the germline V gene are MDHEN and SYDVKM. V shed 4 bases and J shed 4 bases, with 13 bases lying between them. The CDR3 reads CASSWASSPTEAFF. The CDR3 coding sequence is TGTGCCAGCAGTTGGGCCAGTTCCCCCACTGAAGCTTTCTTT.